The clone carrying this TCR beta chain was recorded a few times. The sample is drawn from a study of blood T cell repertoires in COVID-19. Study overall: COVID-19 samples from acute and convalescent phases originated in the United States, Italy and Spain. PBMCs, B-cell-depleted T cells, or T cells provided the cDNA or gDNA that made up the material.

Original processing notes: Reference gene primer amplification gave estimated nucleated cell counts. Repertoires were generated with immunoSEQ multiplex PCR, while TCRdb's copy carries only in-frame clones and drops some. The V and J calls and the clone size are those of that table, but D and trimming were determined from the DNA. The table has around 230,000 clones, around four fifths seen once. CDR3 length: 15 amino acids. CDR1 is SGHDT, CDR2 YYEEEE, per germline. V trimming: 6 bases; J trimming: 8 bases; junction bases outside the gene matches: 10. The J gene is TRBJ2-7, the V gene TRBV5-6, with 14 nucleotides matching TRBD2. The receptor was isolated from a woman in her sixties or seventies with active or convalescent COVID-19. Material: peripheral blood. The CDR3 DNA sequence: TGTGCCAGCATGCGAAAGGGACTAGCGGGAGAAAAGCAGTACTTC. Translated, it gives CASMRKGLAGEKQYF.